These 7 T cell receptor beta chains were sequenced from one sample in a study of Tregs in tolerant kidney transplant recipients. Profiling relied on immunoSEQ multiplex PCR, and the TCRdb table lists in-frame clones only, not all of them. The repertoire holds fewer than 80,000 clones, about 89% seen once, with around 0.38% in the top ten. This material consisted of CD4+ T cells from blood, taken before the transplant. These receptors all stem from a human donor who received a combined kidney and bone marrow transplant.

This rearrangement joins TRBV9 to TRBJ2-1, with D perhaps TRBD1 (6 bases). The CDR3 has 15 residues. CDR1 and CDR2 from the germline V gene are SGDLS and YYNGEE. Trimming stripped 1 base from V and 3 bases from J, with 11 bases between. The CDR3 sequence is CASSVKGQNYNEQFF. Written as DNA, the CDR3 is TGTGCCAGCAGCGTAAAAGGACAGAACTACAATGAGCAGTTCTTC.

V and J are TRBV5-1 and TRBJ2-3, with D perhaps matching TRBD2 (5 bases). V was clipped by 4 bases and J by 2 bases, with 17 bases between them. CDR3 length: 16 residues. Germline lookup yields CDR1 SGHRS and CDR2 YFSETQ. Here the CDR3 DNA reads TGCGCCAGCAGCCCGTTTTGGGGAGTAGTCACAGATACGCAGTATTTT. It yields the protein CASSPFWGVVTDTQYF. The full variable domain, its missing parts supplied by reference TRBV5-1 and TRBJ2-3, is KAGVTQTPRYLIKTRGQQVTLSCSPISGHRSVSWYQQTPGQGLQFLFEYFSETQRNKGNFPGRFSGRQFSNSRSEMNVSTLELGDSALYLCASSPFWGVVTDTQYFGPGTRLTVL.

The gene calls are TRBV7-2 and TRBJ1-1; tentative D call: TRBD1 (6 bases). V was shortened by 5 bases and J by 1 base, with 11 bases between the two germline ends. CDR1 SGHTA and CDR2 FQGNSA come from the germline V gene. This CDR3 has 14 amino acids. The chain's CDR3 is CASSPTGQNTEAFF. The CDR3 bases are TGTGCCAGCAGCCCGACGGGACAGAACACTGAAGCTTTCTTT. The entire variable domain, with the rest obtained from reference TRBV7-2 and TRBJ1-1, is as follows: GAGVSQSPSNKVTEKGKDVELRCDPISGHTALYWYRQSLGQGLEFLIYFQGNSAPDKSGLPSDRFSAERTGGSVSTLTIQRTQQEDSAVYLCASSPTGQNTEAFFGQGTRLTVV.

This chain connects TRBV4-2 to TRBJ1-5; D gene ambiguous. The length of the CDR3 is 21 residues. Between the trimmed V and J ends, which lost 0 bases and 2 bases, there was a span of 26 bases. Germline V gene lookup returns CDR1 LGHNA and CDR2 YNFKEQ. The CDR3 region has the DNA TGTGCCAGCAGCCAAGATCAGTTTCGCGGGGTTGGGAATCGGGGCAATCAGCCCCAGCATTTT. It yields the protein CASSQDQFRGVGNRGNQPQHF.

Regarding this clone: Germline is not matched at one junction end, which may reflect a read error. The chain uses TRBV6-1 and TRBJ2-5; D is perhaps TRBD1 (5 bases). The germline CDR1 and CDR2 sequences are MNHNS and SASEGT. CDR3 length equals 12 residues. The CDR3 DNA reads as TGTGCCAGCAGTGAAGTAGTGGACACAGAGAACTTC. Encoded protein: CASSEVVDTENF.

This CDR3 reads CAWRAWGLGANVLTF. The DNA of the CDR3 is TGTGCCTGGAGAGCCTGGGGACTTGGGGCCAACGTCCTGACTTTC. V usage is TRBV30 and J usage is TRBJ2-6; a possible D gene is TRBD2 (6 bases). The germline V and J ends were trimmed by 3 bases and 3 bases, with 12 bases remaining between them. CDR3 size: 15 residues. In germline, CDR1 is GTSNPN, CDR2 SVGIG (reference sequence).

The J gene is TRBJ2-3, the V gene TRBV5-8, with TRBD2 matching over 8 bases. Losses at the gene ends were 2 bases for V and 2 bases for J; bases not matched to a gene: 10. The CDR3 spans 17 residues. CDR1 SGHTS and CDR2 YDEGEE come from the germline V gene. CDR3 nucleotides: TGTGCCAGCAGCTTCCAAGCGGGAGTTGTTAACACAGATACGCAGTATTTT. Encoded protein: CASSFQAGVVNTDTQYF.